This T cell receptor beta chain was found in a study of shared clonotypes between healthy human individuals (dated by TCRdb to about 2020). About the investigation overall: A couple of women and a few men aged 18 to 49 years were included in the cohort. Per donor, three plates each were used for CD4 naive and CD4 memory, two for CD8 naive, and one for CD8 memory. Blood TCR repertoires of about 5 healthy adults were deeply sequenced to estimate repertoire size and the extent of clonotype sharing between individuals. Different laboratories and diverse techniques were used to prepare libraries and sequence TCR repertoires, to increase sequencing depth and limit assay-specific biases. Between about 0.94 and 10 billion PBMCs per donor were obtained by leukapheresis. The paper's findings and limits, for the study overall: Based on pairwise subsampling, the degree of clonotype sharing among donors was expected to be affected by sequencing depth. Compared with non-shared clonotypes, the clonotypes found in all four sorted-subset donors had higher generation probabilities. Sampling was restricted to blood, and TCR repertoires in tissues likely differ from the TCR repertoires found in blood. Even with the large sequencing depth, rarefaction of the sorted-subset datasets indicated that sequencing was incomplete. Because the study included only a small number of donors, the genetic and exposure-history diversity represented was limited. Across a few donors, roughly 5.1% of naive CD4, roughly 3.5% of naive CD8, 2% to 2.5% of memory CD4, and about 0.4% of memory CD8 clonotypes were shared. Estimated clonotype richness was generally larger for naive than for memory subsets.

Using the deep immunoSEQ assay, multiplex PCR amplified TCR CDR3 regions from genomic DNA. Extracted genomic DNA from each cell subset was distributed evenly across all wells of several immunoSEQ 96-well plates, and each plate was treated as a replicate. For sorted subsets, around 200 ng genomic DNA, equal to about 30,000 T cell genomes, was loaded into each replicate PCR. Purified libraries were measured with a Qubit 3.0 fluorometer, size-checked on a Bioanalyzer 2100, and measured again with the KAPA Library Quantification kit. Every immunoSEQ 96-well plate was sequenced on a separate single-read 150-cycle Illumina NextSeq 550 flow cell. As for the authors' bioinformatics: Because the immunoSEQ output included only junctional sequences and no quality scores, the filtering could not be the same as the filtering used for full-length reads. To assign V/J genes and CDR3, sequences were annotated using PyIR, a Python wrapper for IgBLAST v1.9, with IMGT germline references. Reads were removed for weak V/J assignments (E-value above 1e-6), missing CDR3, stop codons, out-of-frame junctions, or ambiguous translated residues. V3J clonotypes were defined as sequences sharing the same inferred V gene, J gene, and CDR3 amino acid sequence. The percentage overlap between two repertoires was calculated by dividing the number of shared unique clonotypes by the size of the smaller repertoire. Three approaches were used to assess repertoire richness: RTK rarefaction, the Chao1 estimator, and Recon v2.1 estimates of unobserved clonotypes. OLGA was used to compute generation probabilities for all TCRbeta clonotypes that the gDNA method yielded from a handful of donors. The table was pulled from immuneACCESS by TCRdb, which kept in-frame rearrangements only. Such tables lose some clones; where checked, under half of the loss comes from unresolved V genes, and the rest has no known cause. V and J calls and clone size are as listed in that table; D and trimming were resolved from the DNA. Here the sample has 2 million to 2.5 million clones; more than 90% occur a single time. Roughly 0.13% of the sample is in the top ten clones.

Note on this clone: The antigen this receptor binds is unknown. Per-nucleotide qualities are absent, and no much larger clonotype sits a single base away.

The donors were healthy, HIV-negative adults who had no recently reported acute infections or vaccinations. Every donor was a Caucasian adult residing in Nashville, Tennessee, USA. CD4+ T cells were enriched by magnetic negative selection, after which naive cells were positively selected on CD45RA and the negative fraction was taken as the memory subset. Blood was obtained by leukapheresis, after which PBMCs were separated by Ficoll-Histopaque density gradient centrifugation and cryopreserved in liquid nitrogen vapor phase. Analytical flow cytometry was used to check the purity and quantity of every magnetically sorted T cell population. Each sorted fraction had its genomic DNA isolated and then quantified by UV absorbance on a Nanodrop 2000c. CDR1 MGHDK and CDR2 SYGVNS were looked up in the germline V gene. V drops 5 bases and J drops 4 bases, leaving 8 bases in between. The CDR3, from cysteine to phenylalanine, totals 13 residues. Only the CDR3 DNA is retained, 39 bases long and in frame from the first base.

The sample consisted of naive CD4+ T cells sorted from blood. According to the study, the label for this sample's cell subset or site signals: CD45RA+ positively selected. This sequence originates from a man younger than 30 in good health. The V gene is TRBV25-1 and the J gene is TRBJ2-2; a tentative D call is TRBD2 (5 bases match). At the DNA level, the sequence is TGTGCCAGCAGTTCGGGGTCCACCGGGGAGCTGTTTTTT. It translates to CASSSGSTGELFF.